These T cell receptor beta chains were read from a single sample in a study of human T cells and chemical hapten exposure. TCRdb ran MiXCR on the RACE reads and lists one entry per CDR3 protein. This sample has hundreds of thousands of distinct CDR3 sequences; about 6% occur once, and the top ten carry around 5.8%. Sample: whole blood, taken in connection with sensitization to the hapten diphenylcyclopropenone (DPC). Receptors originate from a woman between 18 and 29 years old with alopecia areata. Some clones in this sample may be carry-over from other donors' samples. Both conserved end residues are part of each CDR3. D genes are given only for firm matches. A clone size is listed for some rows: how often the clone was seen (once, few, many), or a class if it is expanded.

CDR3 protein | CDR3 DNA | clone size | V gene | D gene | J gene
CASSLGITAANYGYTF | TGCGCCAGCAGCTTGGGTATAACAGCAGCTAACTATGGCTACACCTTC | many | TRBV5-1 | - | TRBJ1-2
CASSHRGGYGYTF | TGTGCCAGCAGCCACAGGGGCGGCTATGGCTACACCTTC | - | TRBV7-6 | TRBD1 | TRBJ1-2
CASSSLSRYGYTF | TGTGCCAGCAGCTCTCTCTCTCGGTATGGCTACACCTTC | few | TRBV28 | - | TRBJ1-2
CASSEALGGGLFF | TGTGCCAGCAGTGAAGCGCTTGGGGGAGGTCTGTTTTTT | - | TRBV2 | - | TRBJ2-2
CASSALYTGELFF | TGTGCCAGCAGTGCACTTTACACCGGGGAGCTGTTTTTT | many | TRBV25-1 | - | TRBJ2-2
CASSYSREAKNIQYF | TGTGCCAGCAGTTACTCCCGGGAAGCCAAAAACATTCAGTACTTC | - | TRBV6-5 | - | TRBJ2-4
CASSQEVGRNQPQHF | TGCGCCAGCAGCCAAGAGGTAGGCCGCAATCAGCCCCAGCATTTT | few | TRBV4-1 | - | TRBJ1-5
CASSGQVYGYTF | TGTGCCAGCAGCGGACAGGTCTATGGCTACACCTTC | many | TRBV2 | TRBD1 | TRBJ1-2
CASKTGSGYGYTF | TGTGCCAGCAAAACAGGGTCGGGCTATGGCTACACCTTC | few | TRBV12-3/TRBV12-4 | - | TRBJ1-2
CASSDDGQGSRGGEKLFF | TGTGCCAGCAGCGACGACGGACAGGGGAGCCGCGGAGGCGAAAAACTGTTTTTT | few | TRBV28 | TRBD1 | TRBJ1-4
CASSLGSGYNSPLHF | TGTGCCAGCAGCTTAGGGTCGGGCTATAATTCACCCCTCCACTTT | few | TRBV7-8 | - | TRBJ1-6
CASSLGGGRNNSPLHF | TGTGCCAGCAGCTTAGGAGGGGGCAGGAATAATTCACCCCTCCACTTT | many | TRBV7-2 | TRBD1 | TRBJ1-6
CASSVGEMHQPQHF | TGTGCCAGCAGCGTAGGGGAAATGCATCAGCCCCAGCATTTT | many | TRBV9 | - | TRBJ1-5
CSARPTGQRGIYEQYF | TGCAGTGCTAGACCGACAGGGCAGCGGGGTATCTACGAGCAGTACTTC | many | TRBV20-1 | - | TRBJ2-7
CAISEEGVNLPYEQYF | TGTGCCATCAGTGAGGAAGGGGTTAACCTCCCCTACGAGCAGTACTTC | few | TRBV10-3 | - | TRBJ2-7
CASSPRQRPGTDTQYF | TGTGCCAGCAGCCCGCGACAGCGACCGGGCACAGATACGCAGTATTTT | few | TRBV11-1 | - | TRBJ2-3
CSAASGGSETQYF | TGCAGTGCCGCAAGCGGGGGGAGCGAGACCCAGTACTTC | few | TRBV20-1 | TRBD2 | TRBJ2-5
CASSGDSDSYEQYF | TGTGCCAGCTCGGGGGACAGTGACTCCTACGAGCAGTACTTC | many | TRBV18 | TRBD1 | TRBJ2-7
CSARVSSGGLREQFF | TGCAGTGCTAGAGTTTCGAGCGGGGGGCTCCGTGAGCAGTTCTTC | - | TRBV20-1 | TRBD2 | TRBJ2-1
CASSQGIVELNTEAFF | TGTGCCAGCAGCCAAGGCATTGTGGAATTGAACACTGAAGCTTTCTTT | few | TRBV4-2 | - | TRBJ1-1